These T cell receptor beta chains were read from a single sample in a study of blood T cells in healthy people across ages. TCRdb fed the 5' RACE reads into MiXCR, producing one record per CDR3 protein. The sample records about 780,000 distinct CDR3 sequences, approximately 67% being singletons. Sequencing was carried out using blood. Receptor source: a young man in good health. CDR3s include the opening cysteine and the closing phenylalanine or tryptophan. A D gene is named only where the DNA matches it firmly. Expanded clones are given a class, and other clones once, few, many or no size at all.

V: TRBV20-1
J: TRBJ2-3
size: NA
D: TRBD2
DNA: TGCAGTGCTAGAGTAGGCTCCCCCGGCGTAGCGGGGGACCGCACAGATACGCAGTATTTT
CDR3: CSARVGSPGVAGDRTDTQYF

V: TRBV4-2
J: TRBJ1-2
size: NA
D: NA
DNA: TGTGCCAGCAGCCCCGGGCCGGGGCTAGGCGGCTACACCTTC
CDR3: CASSPGPGLGGYTF

V: TRBV7-9
J: TRBJ1-2
size: few
D: NA
DNA: TGTGCCAGCAGCTCCCCTGCGCGCGGATCCTCGTTACTACATGGCTACACCTTC
CDR3: CASSSPARGSSLLHGYTF

V: TRBV20-1
J: TRBJ1-4
size: once
D: NA
DNA: TGCAGTGCGGTAGGGGGGGGACTTGAAAAACTGTTTTTT
CDR3: CSAVGGGLEKLFF

V: TRBV4-2
J: TRBJ2-7
size: NA
D: NA
DNA: TGTGCCAGCAGCCAATCCTGGGACACGCGCTACGAGCAGTACTTC
CDR3: CASSQSWDTRYEQYF

V: TRBV4-2
J: TRBJ2-7
size: NA
D: NA
DNA: TGTGCCAGCAGCCAAGATCTGGGGCCCATCTACGAGCAGTACTTC
CDR3: CASSQDLGPIYEQYF

V: TRBV4-3
J: TRBJ1-2
size: NA
D: NA
DNA: TGCGCCAGCAGCCCTGGGACACCCGGAGGGTATGGCTACACCTTC
CDR3: CASSPGTPGGYGYTF

V: TRBV20-1
J: TRBJ1-2
size: NA
D: TRBD1
DNA: TGCAGTGCTAGAGATCCGACAGGGCGGGGCTATGGCTACACCTTC
CDR3: CSARDPTGRGYGYTF

V: TRBV7-9
J: TRBJ2-6
size: NA
D: NA
DNA: TGTGCCAGCAGCTCCCCCGGCGGTCTGATTGGGCACTGGGGGGCCAACGTCCTGACTTTC
CDR3: CASSSPGGLIGHWGANVLTF

V: TRBV29-1
J: TRBJ1-2
size: few
D: TRBD1
DNA: TGCAGCGTTGGAGGCGGAGAGGGGGCGCTGGACTATGGCTACACCTTC
CDR3: CSVGGGEGALDYGYTF

V: TRBV7-2
J: TRBJ1-2
size: NA
D: NA
DNA: TGTGCCAGCAGCTTAGGAGAGGGAAACTATGGCTACACCTTC
CDR3: CASSLGEGNYGYTF

V: TRBV28
J: TRBJ1-2
size: NA
D: NA
DNA: TGTGCCGCACATACTAACTATGGCTACACCTTC
CDR3: CAAHTNYGYTF

V: TRBV7-6
J: TRBJ2-2
size: once
D: TRBD2
DNA: TGTGCCAGCAGCTTAGCGAAAGGAGCGGGGGGGCGGACCGGGGAGCTGTTTTTT
CDR3: CASSLAKGAGGRTGELFF

V: TRBV4-3
J: TRBJ2-5
size: NA
D: NA
DNA: TGCGCCAGCAGCCAAGTAGTGGCGGCGAGGGGGGAGACCCAGTACTTC
CDR3: CASSQVVAARGETQYF

V: TRBV7-3
J: TRBJ2-1
size: NA
D: NA
DNA: TGTGCCAGCAGCAAAATAGTGGGCGAGCAGTTCTTC
CDR3: CASSKIVGEQFF

V: TRBV7-2
J: TRBJ1-2
size: NA
D: TRBD1
DNA: TGTGCCAGCAGCCGACAGGGGGGGAACTATGGCTACACCTTC
CDR3: CASSRQGGNYGYTF

V: TRBV11-2
J: TRBJ2-5
size: NA
D: TRBD2
DNA: TGTGCCAGCAGCTCTCGGGTAGCGGGGGACCAAGAGACCCAGTACTTC
CDR3: CASSSRVAGDQETQYF

V: TRBV5-1
J: TRBJ1-1
size: NA
D: NA
DNA: TGCGCCAGCAGCATTACCAGGGGACGCACTGAAGCTTTCTTT
CDR3: CASSITRGRTEAFF

V: TRBV20-1
J: TRBJ1-1
size: NA
D: NA
DNA: TGCAGTGCTGAAGGAAGGCCGAACACTGAAGCTTTCTTT
CDR3: CSAEGRPNTEAFF

V: TRBV5-1
J: TRBJ1-6
size: NA
D: TRBD1
DNA: TGCGCCAGCAGCTCAGGGGACAGGGGATCACCCCTCCACTTT
CDR3: CASSSGDRGSPLHF

V: TRBV20-1
J: TRBJ2-3
size: NA
D: NA
DNA: TGCAGTGCTACATGGGGGGCGCGCGCAGATACGCAGTATTTT
CDR3: CSATWGARADTQYF

V: TRBV6-5
J: TRBJ1-2
size: NA
D: NA
DNA: TGTGCCAGCAGTTACCTCGAGGGGGGCAGGGGAGGCTACACCTTC
CDR3: CASSYLEGGRGGYTF

V: TRBV24-1
J: TRBJ2-3
size: NA
D: NA
DNA: TGTGCCACCAGTCTAACCACAGATACGCAGTATTTT
CDR3: CATSLTTDTQYF

V: TRBV5-1
J: TRBJ2-7
size: NA
D: NA
DNA: TGCGCCAGCAGCAGGCTACCGGGGGAGCAGTACTTC
CDR3: CASSRLPGEQYF

V: TRBV6-2/TRBV6-3
J: TRBJ1-5
size: once
D: TRBD1
DNA: TGTGCCAGCAGAGCCGGGACAGGGAGACGGAATCAGCCCCAGCATTTT
CDR3: CASRAGTGRRNQPQHF

V: TRBV7-2
J: TRBJ2-5
size: NA
D: NA
DNA: TGTGCCAGCAGCTTAGTGATAGCGGAAGAGACCCAGTACTTC
CDR3: CASSLVIAEETQYF

V: TRBV4-3
J: TRBJ2-7
size: NA
D: NA
DNA: TGCGCCAGCAGCCAAGATGCGCTAGCCTACGAGCAGTACTTC
CDR3: CASSQDALAYEQYF

V: TRBV11-2
J: TRBJ2-2
size: few
D: NA
DNA: TGTGCCAGCAGCAAGGGGTCCGGGGAGCTGTTTTTT
CDR3: CASSKGSGELFF

V: TRBV29-1
J: TRBJ1-6
size: NA
D: TRBD1
DNA: TGCAGCGTCCGGACAGGGGATTCACCCCTCCACTTT
CDR3: CSVRTGDSPLHF

V: TRBV11-3
J: TRBJ2-1
size: many
D: TRBD2
DNA: TGTGCCAGCAGCTTCACTAGCGGGGGCCACAATGAGCAGTTCTTC
CDR3: CASSFTSGGHNEQFF

V: TRBV7-2
J: TRBJ2-5
size: NA
D: NA
DNA: TGTGCCAGCAGCTTTGATTTACAAGAGACCCAGTACTTC
CDR3: CASSFDLQETQYF

V: TRBV15
J: TRBJ1-1
size: few
D: NA
DNA: TGTGCCACCAGCAGAGATTTCGGGACACAAGAAGCTTTCTTT
CDR3: CATSRDFGTQEAFF

V: TRBV30
J: TRBJ2-5
size: NA
D: NA
DNA: TGTGCCTGGACCGGGCAGGCCCAAGAGACCCAGTACTTC
CDR3: CAWTGQAQETQYF

V: TRBV7-2
J: TRBJ2-7
size: NA
D: NA
DNA: TGTGCCAGCAGCTTTGGACATGAATACGAGCAGTACTTC
CDR3: CASSFGHEYEQYF

V: TRBV29-1
J: TRBJ2-2
size: NA
D: NA
DNA: TGCAGCGTTGACAAGGGAAACACCGGGGCGCTGTTTTTT
CDR3: CSVDKGNTGALFF

V: TRBV9
J: TRBJ2-6
size: NA
D: NA
DNA: TGTGCCAGCAGCAGGGAGAGTCCCCCTTCGGGGGCCAACGTCCTGACTTTC
CDR3: CASSRESPPSGANVLTF

V: TRBV4-3
J: TRBJ2-1
size: few
D: NA
DNA: TGCGCCAGCAGCCAGCCCCAGACTAGTTTTGAGCAGTTCTTC
CDR3: CASSQPQTSFEQFF

V: TRBV15
J: TRBJ1-2
size: few
D: NA
DNA: TGTGCCACCAGCAGAGTAGGGCAGTTGACTTTTGGCTACACCTTC
CDR3: CATSRVGQLTFGYTF

V: TRBV5-1
J: TRBJ2-1
size: NA
D: TRBD1
DNA: TGCGCCAGCAGCTTGGGCGACAGGGGGTTCGGGGTAAAAAATGAGCAGTTCTTC
CDR3: CASSLGDRGFGVKNEQFF

V: TRBV10-3
J: TRBJ2-5
size: NA
D: TRBD2
DNA: TGTGCCATCCGGGGGGGTCCCCAAGAGACCCAGTACTTC
CDR3: CAIRGGPQETQYF

V: TRBV14
J: TRBJ1-2
size: NA
D: NA
DNA: TGTGCCAGCAGCCCCCGACAGGCTAACTATGGCTACACCTTC
CDR3: CASSPRQANYGYTF

V: TRBV5-1
J: TRBJ2-7
size: many
D: NA
DNA: TGCGCCAGCAGCGAGTCCCTGACGGAACTTTCCACCGAGCAGTACTTC
CDR3: CASSESLTELSTEQYF

V: TRBV20-1
J: TRBJ2-3
size: NA
D: NA
DNA: TGCAGTGCTAGAGATCCCCTAGTAACAGATACGCAGTATTTT
CDR3: CSARDPLVTDTQYF

V: TRBV6-1
J: TRBJ2-7
size: NA
D: NA
DNA: TGTGCCAGCAGTGAGACCCAGGGGACCTACGAGCAGTACTTC
CDR3: CASSETQGTYEQYF

V: TRBV7-9
J: TRBJ1-4
size: NA
D: NA
DNA: TGTGCCAGCAGCTTAGGGGACGGTGAAGAAAAACTGTTTTTT
CDR3: CASSLGDGEEKLFF

V: TRBV5-1
J: TRBJ1-2
size: few
D: NA
DNA: TGCGCCAGCAGCCCCCGGCGAGACTACTCCTATGGCTACACCTTC
CDR3: CASSPRRDYSYGYTF

V: TRBV7-2
J: TRBJ2-6
size: few
D: NA
DNA: TGTGCCAGCAGTAGGGGGGCAGTACGGGCTGGGGCCAACGTCCTGACTTTC
CDR3: CASSRGAVRAGANVLTF

V: TRBV6-1
J: TRBJ2-7
size: NA
D: NA
DNA: TGTGCCAGCAGTGAAGTGGTCAAGGGCGAGCAGTACTTC
CDR3: CASSEVVKGEQYF

V: TRBV5-1
J: TRBJ2-1
size: few
D: NA
DNA: TGCGCCAGCAGCGTACAGCCCACCTCCTACAATGAGCAGTTCTTC
CDR3: CASSVQPTSYNEQFF

V: TRBV10-3
J: TRBJ2-1
size: once
D: NA
DNA: TGTGCCATCAGTGGAGGGACATCGACGGACAATGAGCAGTTCTTC
CDR3: CAISGGTSTDNEQFF

V: TRBV4-1
J: TRBJ1-1
size: NA
D: NA
DNA: TGCGCCAGCAGCTCGCTGGGGGAGAACACTGAAGCTTTCTTT
CDR3: CASSSLGENTEAFF

V: TRBV27
J: TRBJ2-1
size: NA
D: TRBD2
DNA: TGTGCCAGCAGTTCTCCGGGGGGGCCGGCTAGTAATGAGCAGTTCTTC
CDR3: CASSSPGGPASNEQFF

V: TRBV6-5
J: TRBJ2-7
size: few
D: NA
DNA: TGTGCCAGCAGACTGGACGGGAACTCCTACGAGCAGTACTTC
CDR3: CASRLDGNSYEQYF